Each of the 16 T cell receptor beta chains below was sequenced from the same sample in a study of cytomegalovirus exposure and HLA in healthy donors. Both 60 Vbeta primers and 13 Jbeta primers went into the PCR. The repertoire was sequenced with immunoSEQ multiplex PCR; TCRdb's copy has only in-frame clones and lacks some. The sample has roughly 120,000 clones, around 80% seen once. Sequenced sample: PBMCs. The receptor set was obtained from a woman in her late teens or twenties in good health and CMV-seropositive.

This clone was detected only once. This chain uses TRBV6-5 with TRBJ2-1; TRBD1 is a possible D gene (6 bases). The CDR3 spans 15 residues. Germline values: CDR1 MNHEY, CDR2 SVGAGI. V was clipped by 5 bases and J by 1 base, with 12 bases between them. CDR3 amino acids: CASSLQGRSYNEQFF. In DNA form, the CDR3 reads TGTGCCAGCAGTCTACAGGGAAGGTCCTACAATGAGCAGTTCTTC.

J is TRBJ2-7 and V is TRBV9; possible D gene TRBD1, 6 bases. CDR3 length equals 14 residues. V shed 4 bases and J shed 0 bases, with 11 bases lying between them. Per the germline V gene, CDR1 is SGDLS and CDR2 is YYNGEE. As DNA, the CDR3 is TGTGCCAGCAGCCCGACAGGAAGCTCCTACGAGCAGTACTTC. Amino acids: CASSPTGSSYEQYF.

A few counts support this clone. J is TRBJ2-7 and V is TRBV13; TRBD2 might be the D (7 bases). The germline V gene encodes CDR1 PRHDT and CDR2 FYEKMQ (reference sequence). CDR3 length: 16 residues. With 5 bases removed from V and 5 bases from J, the gap between germline ends came to 22 bases. DNA for the CDR3: TGTGCCAGCAGCCCGGAGGGGGGGGCGCTTCGGGACGAGCAGTACTTC. Its translation is CASSPEGGALRDEQYF. The full variable domain, completed using reference TRBV13 and TRBJ2-7, is AAGVIQSPRHLIKEKRETATLKCYPIPRHDTVYWYQQGPGQDPQFLISFYEKMQSDKGSIPDRFSAQQFSDYHSELNMSSLELGDSALYFCASSPEGGALRDEQYFGPGTRLTVT.

This rearrangement joins TRBV19 to TRBJ2-5, with TRBD1 as a possible D gene (6 bases). The DNA matches TRBJ2-7 better at its end, which makes the J call doubtful. This CDR3 comprises 15 residues. The germline CDR1 and CDR2 sequences are LNHDA and SQIVND (reference sequence). The CDR3: CASSIAAGDLYEQYF. The CDR3 nucleotides are TGTGCCAGTAGTATAGCGGCAGGGGATCTCTACGAGCAGTACTTC.

In this sample, this clone turned up once. The chain is built from TRBV19 and TRBJ2-3; D is perhaps TRBD2 (7 bases). Trimming shortened V by 5 bases and J by 4 bases, and 19 bases separated the two germline ends. This CDR3 contains 16 residues. Germline V CDR1 and CDR2: LNHDA, SQIVND (reference sequence). The DNA for the CDR3 is TGTGCCAGTAGTGGGGAGCGCGGGGGCGGCGCAGATACGCAGTATTTT. Protein sequence: CASSGERGGGADTQYF.

The chain joins TRBV5-1 to TRBJ1-1, with 7 bases identical to TRBD1. This CDR3 is built from 15 residues. Germline values: CDR1 SGHRS, CDR2 YFSETQ. Trimming removed 0 bases from V and 1 base from J; junction bases left unmatched: 3. The CDR3 nucleotides read TGCGCCAGCAGCTTGGGCCAGGGGGAGAACACTGAAGCTTTCTTT. Encoded protein: CASSLGQGENTEAFF. The entire variable domain, with the rest obtained from reference TRBV5-1 and TRBJ1-1, is as follows: KAGVTQTPRYLIKTRGQQVTLSCSPISGHRSVSWYQQTPGQGLQFLFEYFSETQRNKGNFPGRFSGRQFSNSRSEMNVSTLELGDSALYLCASSLGQGENTEAFFGQGTRLTVV.

The V call is TRBV27, the J call TRBJ1-6, with TRBD1 matching 8 bases. CDR1 is MNHEY, CDR2 SMNVEV, per germline (reference sequence). CDR3 length: 15 amino acids. J lost 8 bases, V lost 5 bases, and 8 bases had no gene match. Here the CDR3 reads CASSPQTGVDSPLHF. CDR3 DNA: TGTGCCAGCAGTCCCCAGACAGGGGTGGATTCACCCCTCCACTTT.

The chain has TRBV5-1 and TRBJ2-3; 7 bases agree with TRBD1. This CDR3 is 14 amino acids long. Looked up from germline, CDR1 is SGHRS and CDR2 is YFSETQ. With V trimmed by 4 bases and J by 4 bases, 6 bases remained unmatched. CDR3 loop: CASSPQGGPDTQYF. Here the CDR3 DNA reads TGCGCCAGCAGCCCCCAAGGGGGCCCAGATACGCAGTATTTT.

The chain carries TRBV10-3 and TRBJ1-6; 8 nucleotides align to TRBD1. In germline, CDR1 is ENHRY, CDR2 SYGVKD. V lost 1 base, J lost 3 bases, and 2 bases stayed unmatched. The CDR3 contains 16 residues. Written as DNA, the CDR3 is TGTGCCATCAGTGAGTATGGGACAGGCTATAATTCACCCCTCCACTTT. Residues: CAISEYGTGYNSPLHF.

The chain uses TRBV6-5 and TRBJ2-7; the D gene is possibly TRBD1 (5 bases). CDR3 length equals 13 residues. Looked up from germline, CDR1 is MNHEY and CDR2 is SVGAGI. Trimming removed 5 bases at V and 3 bases at J, with 11 bases between. As DNA, the CDR3 is TGTGCCAGCAGTCCCGACAGTGGCTACGAGCAGTACTTC. Its translation: CASSPDSGYEQYF.

The chain recombines TRBV9 with TRBJ2-3; a possible D gene is TRBD1 (6 bases). Germline assignment: CDR1 SGDLS and CDR2 YYNGEE. V was clipped by 4 bases and J by 2 bases, with 23 bases between them. This CDR3 is 18 amino acids long. As DNA, the CDR3 is TGTGCCAGCAGCTCCCCAGTGGGACACCGATTACTCACAGATACGCAGTATTTT. Its protein is CASSSPVGHRLLTDTQYF.

The rearrangement uses TRBV27 and TRBJ1-5; D possibly corresponds to TRBD1 (6 bases). CDR3 length: 15 amino acids. Trimming pared 2 bases from V and 5 bases from J, leaving 13 bases between. In germline, CDR1 is MNHEY, CDR2 SMNVEV (reference sequence). The chain's CDR3 is CASSLAQGNDQPQHF. The CDR3 nucleotides read TGTGCCAGCAGTTTAGCTCAGGGGAACGATCAGCCCCAGCATTTT.

The rearrangement links TRBV5-6 to TRBJ2-3, with 13 bases aligning to TRBD2. The V and J ends lost 4 bases and 6 bases, in that order; junction bases with no gene match: 5. CDR1 and CDR2 (germline): SGHDT, YYEEEE. The CDR3 is 15 residues long. CDR3 bases: TGTGCCAGCAGCGCGACTAGCGGGGGGAAGGATACGCAGTATTTT. Protein product: CASSATSGGKDTQYF. The whole variable domain, remainder taken from reference TRBV5-6 and TRBJ2-3, is DAGVTQSPTHLIKTRGQQVTLRCSPKSGHDTVSWYQQALGQGPQFIFQYYEEEERQRGNFPDRFSGHQFPNYSSELNVNALLLGDSALYLCASSATSGGKDTQYFGPGTRLTVL.

About this clone itself: This CDR3 is also generated by other DNA sequences in the sample. This chain connects TRBV5-6 to TRBJ2-3; 8 bases align to TRBD1. After removal of 4 bases from V and 4 bases from J, the junction contained 8 bases not matched to a gene. The CDR3 spans 15 residues. Germline V gives CDR1 SGHDT, CDR2 YYEEEE. The CDR3 DNA reads as TGTGCCAGCAGCCAAAGGACAGGGCAGGCAGATACGCAGTATTTT. Its protein product is CASSQRTGQADTQYF.

The V and J genes are TRBV2 and TRBJ2-5; weak D call: TRBD1 (5 bases). Per the germline V gene, CDR1 is SNHLY and CDR2 is FYNNEI. The CDR3 totals 11 residues. The V gene lost 6 bases and the J gene lost 14 bases, with 16 bases spanning the gap. The CDR3: CASRRETVFYF. CDR3 DNA sequence: TGTGCCAGCAGGAGAGAGACAGTCTTCTACTTC.

The gene calls are TRBV29-1 and TRBJ1-2, with TRBD1 matching 9 bases. Germline values: CDR1 SQVTM, CDR2 ANQGSEA. After removal of 1 base from V and 0 bases from J, the junction contained 6 bases not matched to a gene. This CDR3 has 16 amino acids. The CDR3: CSVEGQGEVANYGYTF. CDR3 nucleotides: TGCAGCGTTGAAGGACAGGGGGAGGTAGCTAACTATGGCTACACCTTC.